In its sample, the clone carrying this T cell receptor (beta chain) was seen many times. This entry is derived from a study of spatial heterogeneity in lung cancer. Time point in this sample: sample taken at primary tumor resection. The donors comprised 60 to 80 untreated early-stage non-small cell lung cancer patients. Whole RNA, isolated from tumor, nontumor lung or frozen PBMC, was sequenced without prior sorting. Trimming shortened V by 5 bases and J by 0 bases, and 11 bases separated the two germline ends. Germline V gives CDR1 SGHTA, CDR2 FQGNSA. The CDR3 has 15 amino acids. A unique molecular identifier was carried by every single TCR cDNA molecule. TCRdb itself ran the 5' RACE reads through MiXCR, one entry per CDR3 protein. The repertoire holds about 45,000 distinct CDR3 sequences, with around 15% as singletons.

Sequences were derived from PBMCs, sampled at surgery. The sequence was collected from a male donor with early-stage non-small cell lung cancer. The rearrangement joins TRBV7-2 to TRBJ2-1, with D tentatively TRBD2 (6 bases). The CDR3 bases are TGTGCCAGCAGCCCTAGCGCCAGCTCCTACAATGAGCAGTTCTTC. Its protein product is CASSPSASSYNEQFF. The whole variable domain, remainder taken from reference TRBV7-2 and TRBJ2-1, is GAGVSQSPSNKVTEKGKDVELRCDPISGHTALYWYRQSLGQGLEFLIYFQGNSAPDKSGLPSDRFSAERTGGSVSTLTIQRTQQEDSAVYLCASSPSASSYNEQFFGPGTRLTVL.